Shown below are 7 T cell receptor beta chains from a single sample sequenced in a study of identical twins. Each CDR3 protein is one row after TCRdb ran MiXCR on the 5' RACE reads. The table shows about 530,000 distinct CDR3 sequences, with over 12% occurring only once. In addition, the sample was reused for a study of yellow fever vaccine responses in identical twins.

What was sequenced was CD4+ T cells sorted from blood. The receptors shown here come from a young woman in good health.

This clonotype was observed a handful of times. In DNA form, the CDR3 reads TGTGCCAGCAGACCAACAGGGCGGGTTGGCTACACCTTC. Residues: CASRPTGRVGYTF. The chain has TRBV12-3 or TRBV12-4 and TRBJ1-2; tentatively, D is TRBD1 (6 bases). V was clipped by 6 bases and J by 7 bases, with 15 bases between them. This CDR3 has 13 amino acids.

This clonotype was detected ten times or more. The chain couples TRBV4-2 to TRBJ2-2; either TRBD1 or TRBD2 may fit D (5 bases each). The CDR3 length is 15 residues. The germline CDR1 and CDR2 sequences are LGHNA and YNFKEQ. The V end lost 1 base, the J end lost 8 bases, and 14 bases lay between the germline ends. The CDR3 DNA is TGTGCCAGCAGCCAAGGGGACCTGGCGACTGGGGAGCTGTTTTTT. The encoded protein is CASSQGDLATGELFF.

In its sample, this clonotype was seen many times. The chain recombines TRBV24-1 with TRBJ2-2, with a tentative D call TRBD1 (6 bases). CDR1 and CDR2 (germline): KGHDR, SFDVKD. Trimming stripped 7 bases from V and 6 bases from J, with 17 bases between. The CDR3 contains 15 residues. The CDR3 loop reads CATSSGTLSPGELFF. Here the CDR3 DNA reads TGTGCCACCAGCTCCGGGACACTGAGCCCCGGGGAGCTGTTTTTT.

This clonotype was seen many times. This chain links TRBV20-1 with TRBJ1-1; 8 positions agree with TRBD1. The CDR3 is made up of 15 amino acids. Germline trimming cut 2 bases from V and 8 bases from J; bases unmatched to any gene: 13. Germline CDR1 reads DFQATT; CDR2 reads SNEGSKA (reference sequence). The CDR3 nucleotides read TGCAGTGCTAGATACCCGACAGGGGAACGTCTCGAAGCTTTCTTT. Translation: CSARYPTGERLEAFF.

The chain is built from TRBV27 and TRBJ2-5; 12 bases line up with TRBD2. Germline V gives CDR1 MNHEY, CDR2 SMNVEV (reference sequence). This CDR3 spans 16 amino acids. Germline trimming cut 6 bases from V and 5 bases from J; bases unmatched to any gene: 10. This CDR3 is CASRTTSGRWWETQYF. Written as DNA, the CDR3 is TGTGCCAGCAGGACGACTAGCGGGAGATGGTGGGAGACCCAGTACTTC.

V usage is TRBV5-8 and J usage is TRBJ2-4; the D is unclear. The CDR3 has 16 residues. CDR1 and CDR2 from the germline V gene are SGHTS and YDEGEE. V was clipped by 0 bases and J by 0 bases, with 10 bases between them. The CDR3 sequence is CASSLESWGAKNIQYF. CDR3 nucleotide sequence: TGTGCCAGCAGCTTGGAGAGTTGGGGAGCCAAAAACATTCAGTACTTC.

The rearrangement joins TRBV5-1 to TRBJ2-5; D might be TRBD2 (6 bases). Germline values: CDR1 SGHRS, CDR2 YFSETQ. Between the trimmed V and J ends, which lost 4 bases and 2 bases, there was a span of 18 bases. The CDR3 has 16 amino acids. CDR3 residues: CASSPLGGGVQETQYF. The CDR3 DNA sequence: TGCGCCAGCAGCCCCTTGGGGGGAGGCGTTCAAGAGACCCAGTACTTC.